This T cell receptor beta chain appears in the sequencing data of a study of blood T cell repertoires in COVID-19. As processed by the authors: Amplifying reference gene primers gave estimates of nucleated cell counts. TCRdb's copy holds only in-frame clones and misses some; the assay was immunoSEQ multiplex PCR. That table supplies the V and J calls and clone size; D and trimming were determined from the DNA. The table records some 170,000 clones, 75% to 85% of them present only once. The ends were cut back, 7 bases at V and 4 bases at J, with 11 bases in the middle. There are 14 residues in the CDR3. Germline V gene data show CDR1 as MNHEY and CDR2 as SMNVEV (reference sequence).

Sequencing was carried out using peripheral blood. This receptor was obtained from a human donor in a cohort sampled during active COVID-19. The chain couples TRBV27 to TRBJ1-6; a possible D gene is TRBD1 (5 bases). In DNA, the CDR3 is TGTGCCAGCAACCTTGGGGGGTATAATTCACCCCTCCACTTT. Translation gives CASNLGGYNSPLHF.